Detailed here is one TCR beta chain. Its antigen is unidentified. The sample originates from a study of vaccination effects on CD4 cells after COVID-19. Here immunoSEQ multiplex PCR was the method, and the copy in TCRdb shows in-frame clones only, minus some. The table lists nearly 45,000 clones, 75% of them singletons. The V gene end was trimmed by 6 bases and the J gene end by 2 bases; junction bases not matched to a gene: 3. The CDR3 is made up of 13 amino acids. CDR1 and CDR2 from the germline V gene are MNHEY and SVGAGI. Expansion of antigen-specific CD4+ T cells with viral peptide pools was carried out by the ViraFEST assay before sequencing. Once cultured for 10 days, the cells underwent separation to obtain CD4+ T cells. This individual contracted SARS-CoV-2 between March and December 2020, as verified by PCR. The authors exchanged half the medium for IL-2 medium on days 3 and 7.

This receptor was taken from a human donor who had a prior SARS-CoV-2 infection. The specimen was CD4+ T cells from PBMCs cultured with a peptide pool, collected before COVID-19 vaccination. This sequence joins TRBV6-5 and TRBJ2-5, with 7 bases lining up with TRBD1. The CDR3 DNA reads TGTGCCAGCAGGATACAGGGGCAAGAGACCCAGTACTTC. Encoded protein: CASRIQGQETQYF.